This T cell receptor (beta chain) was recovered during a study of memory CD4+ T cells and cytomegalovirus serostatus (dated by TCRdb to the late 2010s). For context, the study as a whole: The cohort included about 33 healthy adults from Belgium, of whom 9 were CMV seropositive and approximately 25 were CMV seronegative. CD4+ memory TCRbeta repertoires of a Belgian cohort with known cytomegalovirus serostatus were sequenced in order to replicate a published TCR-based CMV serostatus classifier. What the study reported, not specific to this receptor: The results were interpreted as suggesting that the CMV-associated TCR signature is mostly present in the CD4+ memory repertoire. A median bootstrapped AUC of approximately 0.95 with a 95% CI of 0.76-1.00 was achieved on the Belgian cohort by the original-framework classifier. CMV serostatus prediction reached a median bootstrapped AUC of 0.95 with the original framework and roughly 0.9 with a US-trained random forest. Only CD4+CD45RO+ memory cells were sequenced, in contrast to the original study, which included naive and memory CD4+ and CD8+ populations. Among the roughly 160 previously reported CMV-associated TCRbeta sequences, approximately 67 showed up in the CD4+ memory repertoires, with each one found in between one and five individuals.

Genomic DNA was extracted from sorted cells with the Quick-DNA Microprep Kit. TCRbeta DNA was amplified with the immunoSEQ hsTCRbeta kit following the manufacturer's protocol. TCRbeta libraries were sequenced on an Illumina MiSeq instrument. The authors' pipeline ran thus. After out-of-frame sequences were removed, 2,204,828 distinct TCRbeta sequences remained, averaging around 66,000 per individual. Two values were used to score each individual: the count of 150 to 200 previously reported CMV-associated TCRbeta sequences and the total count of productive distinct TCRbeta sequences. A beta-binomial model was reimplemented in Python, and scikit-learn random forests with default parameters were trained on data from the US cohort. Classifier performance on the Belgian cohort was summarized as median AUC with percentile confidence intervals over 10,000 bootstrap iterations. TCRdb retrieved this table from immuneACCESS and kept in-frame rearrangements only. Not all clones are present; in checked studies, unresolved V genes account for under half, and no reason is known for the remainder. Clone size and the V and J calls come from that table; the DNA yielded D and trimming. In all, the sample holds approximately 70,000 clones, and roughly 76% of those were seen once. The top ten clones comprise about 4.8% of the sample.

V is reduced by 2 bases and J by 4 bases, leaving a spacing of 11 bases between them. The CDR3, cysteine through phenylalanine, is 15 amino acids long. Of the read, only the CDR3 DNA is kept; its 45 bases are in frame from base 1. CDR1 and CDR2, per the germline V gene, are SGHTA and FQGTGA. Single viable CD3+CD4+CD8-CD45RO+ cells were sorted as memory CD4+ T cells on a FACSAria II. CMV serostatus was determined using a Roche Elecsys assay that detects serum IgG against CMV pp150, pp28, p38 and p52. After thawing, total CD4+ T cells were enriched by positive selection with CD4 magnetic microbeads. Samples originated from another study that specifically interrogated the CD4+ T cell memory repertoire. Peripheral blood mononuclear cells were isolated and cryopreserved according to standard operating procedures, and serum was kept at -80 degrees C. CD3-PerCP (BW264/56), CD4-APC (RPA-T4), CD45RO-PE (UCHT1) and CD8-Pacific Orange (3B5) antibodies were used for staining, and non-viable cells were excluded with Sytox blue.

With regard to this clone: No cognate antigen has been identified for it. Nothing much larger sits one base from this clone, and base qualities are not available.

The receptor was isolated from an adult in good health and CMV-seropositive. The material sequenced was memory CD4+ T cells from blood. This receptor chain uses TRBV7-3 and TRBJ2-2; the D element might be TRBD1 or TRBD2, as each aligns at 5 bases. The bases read TGTGCCAGCAGCTTAGGGGGTAGTTCCACCGGGGAGCTGTTTTTT. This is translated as CASSLGGSSTGELFF.